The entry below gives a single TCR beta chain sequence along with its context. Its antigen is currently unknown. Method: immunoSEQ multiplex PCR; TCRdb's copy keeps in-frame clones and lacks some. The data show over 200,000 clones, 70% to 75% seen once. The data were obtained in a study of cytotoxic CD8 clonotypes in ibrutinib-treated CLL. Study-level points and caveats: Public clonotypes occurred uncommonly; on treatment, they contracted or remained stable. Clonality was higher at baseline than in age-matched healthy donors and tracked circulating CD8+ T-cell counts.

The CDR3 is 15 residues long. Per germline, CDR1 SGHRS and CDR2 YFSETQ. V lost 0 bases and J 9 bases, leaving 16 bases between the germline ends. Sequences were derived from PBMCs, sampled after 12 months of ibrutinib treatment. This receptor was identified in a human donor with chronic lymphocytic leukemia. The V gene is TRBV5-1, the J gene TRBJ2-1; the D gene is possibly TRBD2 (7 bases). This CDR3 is CASSLGGGRESEQFF. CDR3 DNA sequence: TGCGCCAGCAGCTTGGGCGGGGGCCGTGAGAGTGAGCAGTTCTTC.